These 7 T cell receptor beta chains share one sample of origin, sequenced in a study of blood T cell repertoires in COVID-19. The repertoire was sequenced with immunoSEQ multiplex PCR; TCRdb's copy has only in-frame clones and lacks some. The sample contains roughly 40,000 clones, approximately 85% of which appear only once. Material: peripheral blood. The source of these receptors is a man aged 65 to 79 with acute or convalescent COVID-19.

This clone was observed a handful of times. The chain links TRBV28 to TRBJ1-2; D may be TRBD1 (5 bases). Trimming stripped 4 bases from V and 6 bases from J, with 18 bases between. Per the germline V gene, CDR1 is MDHEN and CDR2 is SYDVKM. The CDR3 totals 15 residues. The CDR3 spells CASSSHRLRQNGYTF. In DNA, the CDR3 is TGTGCCAGCAGTTCCCACCGTCTTCGACAGAATGGCTACACCTTC.

This clone was found a few times. The DNA of the CDR3 is TGTGCCAGCAGCCCCTTCTCGGGGAGGAATGGCTACACCTTC. Protein: CASSPFSGRNGYTF. The genes are TRBV7-2 and TRBJ1-2, with D uncertain. The CDR3 has 14 residues. Germline V CDR1 and CDR2: SGHTA, FQGNSA. The V and J ends lost 5 bases and 6 bases respectively, with 16 bases between them.

J is TRBJ2-7 and V is TRBV28, with 10 bases lining up with TRBD2. Trimming cost V 2 bases and J 1 base; bases outside gene matches: 11. The CDR3 extends over 18 amino acids. The germline V gene encodes CDR1 MDHEN and CDR2 SYDVKM. The CDR3 region has the DNA TGTGCCAGCAGTTTAGTTCTAGCGGGAGTCAAGTTGTCCTACGAGCAGTACTTC. Its translation: CASSLVLAGVKLSYEQYF.

The V gene is TRBV7-9, the J gene TRBJ2-5; TRBD1 matches 8 bases. Germline V gene data show CDR1 as SEHNR and CDR2 as FQNEAQ (reference sequence). CDR3 size: 13 residues. The V and J ends lost 5 bases and 4 bases, in that order; junction bases with no gene match: 3. In nucleotides, the CDR3 is TGTGCCAGCAGCCCTACAGGGGGAGAGACCCAGTACTTC. Encoded protein: CASSPTGGETQYF.

The V call is TRBV6-6, the J call TRBJ2-5, with D maybe TRBD2 (6 bases). CDR3 length: 15 amino acids. In germline, CDR1 is MNHNY, CDR2 SVGAGI (reference sequence). V lost 7 bases and J lost 3, with 18 bases in between. The CDR3 spells CASTPPGDSKETQYF. CDR3 nucleotides: TGTGCCAGCACCCCTCCGGGAGACTCGAAAGAGACCCAGTACTTC.

V is TRBV19 and J is TRBJ2-7, with a tentative D call TRBD2 (5 bases). This CDR3 has 14 residues. The germline gives CDR1 LNHDA, CDR2 SQIVND (reference sequence). V lost 2 bases and J lost 0, with 8 bases in between. DNA for the CDR3: TGTGCCAGTAGTATACAAGCGGACTCCTACGAGCAGTACTTC. Encoded protein: CASSIQADSYEQYF.

Only a few counts were recorded for this clone. The chain joins TRBV27 to TRBJ2-7, with 7 bases lining up with TRBD2. Germline CDR1 MNHEY, CDR2 SMNVEV (reference sequence). This CDR3 comprises 12 residues. V dropped 8 bases and J dropped 4; count of bases not matched to a gene: 5. The DNA of the CDR3 is TGTGCCAGCTCCTGGGGGGGGTACGAGCAGTACTTC. It specifies CASSWGGYEQYF.